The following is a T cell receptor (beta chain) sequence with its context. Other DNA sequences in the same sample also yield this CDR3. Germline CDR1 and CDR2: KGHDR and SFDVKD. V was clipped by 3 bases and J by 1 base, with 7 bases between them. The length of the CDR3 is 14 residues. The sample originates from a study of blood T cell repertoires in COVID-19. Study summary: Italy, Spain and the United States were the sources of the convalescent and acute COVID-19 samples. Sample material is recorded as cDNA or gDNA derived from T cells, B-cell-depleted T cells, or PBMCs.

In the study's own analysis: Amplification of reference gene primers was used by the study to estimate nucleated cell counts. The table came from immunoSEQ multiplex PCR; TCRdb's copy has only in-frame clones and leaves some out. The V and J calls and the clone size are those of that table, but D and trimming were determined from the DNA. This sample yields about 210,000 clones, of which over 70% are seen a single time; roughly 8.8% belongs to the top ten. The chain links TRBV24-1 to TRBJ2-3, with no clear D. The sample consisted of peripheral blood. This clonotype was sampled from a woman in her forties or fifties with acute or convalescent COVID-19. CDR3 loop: CATSDPRGTDTQYF. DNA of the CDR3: TGTGCCACCAGTGATCCCCGGGGCACAGATACGCAGTATTTT.